This is a list of T cell receptor beta chains from one sample in a study of T-cell reconstitution after alpha-beta-depleted transplantation in children. TCRdb re-derived calls from the PCR reads in MiXCR, one entry per CDR3 protein. The table shows about 500,000 distinct CDR3 sequences, with about 33% occurring only once. Sequencing used PBMCs from the stem cell graft donor, obtained from the stem cell graft. These receptors came from a human donor who donated a stem cell graft to a child with aplastic anemia. Both conserved end residues are part of each CDR3. D genes are given only for firm matches. Rows give clone size only sometimes, using once, few, many, or a class for an expanded clone.

j_gene	v_gene	d_gene	abundance	CDR3aa	CDR3nt
TRBJ1-4	TRBV7-2	TRBD1	NA	CASSQGAPVPKLFF	TGTGCCAGCAGTCAGGGGGCTCCGGTCCCAAAACTGTTTTTT
TRBJ1-1	TRBV10-1	TRBD1	NA	CASRQGVGTEAFF	TGCGCCAGCCGACAGGGCGTGGGCACTGAAGCTTTCTTT
TRBJ1-3	TRBV5-1	TRBD1	few	CASRLTGVGGNTIYF	TGCGCCAGCAGGCTAACAGGGGTTGGAGGAAACACCATATATTTT
TRBJ2-3	TRBV30	NA	NA	CAWNRGIADTQYF	TGTGCCTGGAATAGGGGGATAGCAGATACGCAGTATTTT
TRBJ2-1	TRBV12-5	NA	NA	CASGLNPGEQFF	TGTGCTAGTGGTTTGAACCCCGGTGAGCAGTTCTTC
TRBJ2-7	TRBV20-1	NA	NA	CSARNAGNSYEQYF	TGCAGTGCTAGAAATGCAGGGAACTCCTACGAGCAGTACTTC
TRBJ2-4	TRBV7-9	NA	few	CASSLAGLAKNIQYF	TGTGCCAGCAGCTTAGCGGGACTAGCCAAAAACATTCAGTACTTC
TRBJ2-2	TRBV4-1	NA	NA	CASSQDFNTGELFF	TGCGCCAGCAGCCAAGATTTCAACACCGGGGAGCTGTTTTTT
TRBJ2-2	TRBV29-1	NA	few	CSVRFTGELFF	TGCAGCGTCCGTTTCACCGGGGAGCTGTTTTTT
TRBJ2-7	TRBV18	NA	NA	CASSPETRLVRYEQYF	TGTGCCAGCTCACCAGAAACGCGACTAGTCCGCTACGAGCAGTACTTC
TRBJ2-3	TRBV6-1	NA	NA	CASSLGTDLYTDTQYF	TGTGCCAGCAGTCTGGGGACTGACCTTTACACAGATACGCAGTATTTT
TRBJ2-1	TRBV12-3/TRBV12-4	NA	few	CASSYTLGEQFF	TGTGCCAGCAGTTATACCCTCGGTGAGCAGTTCTTC
TRBJ2-5	TRBV15	TRBD1	once	CATSRDHRGRETQYF	TGTGCCACCAGCAGAGATCACAGGGGGCGAGAGACCCAGTACTTC
TRBJ2-1	TRBV29-1	NA	NA	CSVEELGNASNEQFF	TGCAGCGTTGAAGAACTCGGGAACGCCTCCAATGAGCAGTTCTTC
TRBJ2-3	TRBV9	NA	NA	CASSSHAASTDTQYF	TGTGCCAGCAGCTCCCACGCCGCTAGCACAGATACGCAGTATTTT
TRBJ2-1	TRBV18	TRBD2	once	CASSPIAGTNNEQFF	TGTGCCAGCTCACCAATAGCGGGGACGAACAATGAGCAGTTCTTC
TRBJ2-1	TRBV11-1	TRBD2	NA	CASSPREAVGNEQFF	TGTGCCAGCAGCCCTCGGGAGGCTGTGGGAAATGAGCAGTTCTTC
TRBJ2-7	TRBV20-1	TRBD2	medium-sized	CSASLGLAGSYEQYF	TGCAGTGCTAGCCTGGGACTAGCGGGCTCCTACGAGCAGTACTTC
TRBJ2-2	TRBV5-1	NA	NA	CASSWTQNTGELFF	TGCGCCAGCAGCTGGACCCAGAACACCGGGGAGCTGTTTTTT
TRBJ2-2	TRBV28	NA	NA	CASRGHGANTGELFF	TGTGCCAGCAGGGGACACGGCGCGAACACCGGGGAGCTGTTTTTT
TRBJ2-1	TRBV12-3/TRBV12-4	TRBD2	NA	CASSFPTSGDNNEQFF	TGTGCCAGCAGTTTTCCGACTAGCGGGGATAACAATGAGCAGTTCTTC
TRBJ1-1	TRBV4-1	NA	few	CASSLTIRQARTEAFF	TGCGCCAGCAGCCTAACTATACGACAGGCGAGGACTGAAGCTTTCTTT
TRBJ2-3	TRBV15	TRBD1	NA	CATSTDRGLTDTQYF	TGTGCCACCAGCACGGACAGGGGGCTTACAGATACGCAGTATTTT
TRBJ2-3	TRBV5-1	NA	NA	CASSVSWADTQYF	TGCGCCAGCAGCGTGAGCTGGGCAGATACGCAGTATTTT
TRBJ2-1	TRBV5-4	NA	few	CASSPANNEQFF	TGTGCCAGCAGCCCTGCGAATAATGAGCAGTTCTTC
TRBJ2-3	TRBV10-3	TRBD2	few	CAISAGGPTDTQYF	TGTGCCATCTCGGCGGGAGGGCCCACAGATACGCAGTATTTT
TRBJ2-4	TRBV11-1	TRBD1	NA	CASSLADLGTVDSNLLAKNIQYF	TGTGCCAGCAGCTTAGCAGATTTAGGGACAGTCGACTCAAATTTACTAGCCAAAAACATTCAGTACTTC
TRBJ1-5	TRBV20-1	NA	few	CSARAQGPSQAQHF	TGCAGTGCTAGAGCACAGGGACCTAGCCAGGCCCAGCATTTT
TRBJ2-3	TRBV28	TRBD2	NA	CASRAGVADTQYF	TGTGCCAGCCGAGCGGGAGTGGCAGATACGCAGTATTTT
TRBJ2-1	TRBV4-3	NA	NA	CASSQVRNSYNEQFF	TGCGCCAGCAGCCAAGTAAGGAACTCCTACAATGAGCAGTTCTTC